Shown below are 17 T cell receptor beta chains from a single sample sequenced in a study of human T cells and chemical hapten exposure (dated by TCRdb to the early 2020s). The time point label here, explained by the study, means: patch test 2, 6 weeks after DPC sensitization. The sample's treatment or condition label is to be understood as: therapeutic diphenylcyclopropenone sensitization with weekly scalp DPC. To prepare the library, RACE was applied. Sequencing instrument: NextSeq 500. Clones were called with MiXCR by TCRdb after fastp trimmed the public reads at Q25, and only in-frame beta chains were retained. Here each entry gathers all rows of one CDR3 protein and keeps the most common genes and DNA. The sample records hundreds of thousands of distinct CDR3 sequences, around 6% of which are singletons. The ten top clones hold about 5.6% of the sample. Here the sequenced sample was whole blood, taken in connection with sensitization to the hapten diphenylcyclopropenone (DPC). These receptors all come from a woman under 30 with alopecia areata. Some clones in this sample may be carry-over from other donors' samples.

In its sample, this clonotype was seen many times. The chain employs TRBV7-2 and TRBJ1-6; 9 bases are a match to TRBD1. CDR3 length equals 17 residues. Germline V gene lookup returns CDR1 SGHTA and CDR2 FQGNSA. The trim removed 0 bases at V and 3 bases at J, leaving 3 bases unmatched. The CDR3 region is CASSLAGTGLYNSPLHF. The CDR3 nucleotides read TGTGCCAGCAGCTTAGCCGGGACAGGGCTCTATAATTCACCCCTCCACTTT. Based on the CDR3 plus reference TRBV7-2 and TRBJ1-6, the full variable domain is GAGVSQSPSNKVTEKGKDVELRCDPISGHTALYWYRQSLGQGLEFLIYFQGNSAPDKSGLPSDRFSAERTGGSVSTLTIQRTQQEDSAVYLCASSLAGTGLYNSPLHFGNGTRLTVT.

The rearrangement links TRBV4-2 to TRBJ1-2; D perhaps matches TRBD1 (6 bases). CDR3 size: 17 residues. CDR1 is LGHNA and CDR2 is YNFKEQ in the germline V gene. V shed 1 base and J shed 3 bases, with 18 bases lying between them. The CDR3 DNA reads TGTGCCAGCAGCCAAGTTACCCCGGGACATACGTACTATGGCTACACCTTC. This encodes CASSQVTPGHTYYGYTF.

The chain carries TRBV29-1 and TRBJ2-7, with D perhaps TRBD2 (6 bases). CDR1 and CDR2 (germline): SQVTM, ANQGSEA. Trimming left V 3 bases short and J 3 bases short, with 12 bases between. The CDR3 consists of 13 residues. CDR3 sequence (DNA): TGCAGCGTTGAGAGGCAGGGAGGCTACGAGCAGTACTTC. It is translated as CSVERQGGYEQYF.

This clonotype was detected many times. This chain links TRBV7-9 with TRBJ2-7, with D tentatively TRBD1 (6 bases). The CDR3 is 16 amino acids. The V end lost 5 bases, the J end lost 3 bases, and 20 bases lay between the germline ends. CDR1 SEHNR and CDR2 FQNEAQ come from the germline V gene (reference sequence). The CDR3 sequence is CASSPLGQFSVYEQYF. CDR3 nucleotide sequence: TGTGCCAGCAGCCCTTTAGGACAGTTCTCAGTCTACGAGCAGTACTTC.

Ten or more counts support this clonotype. The chain joins TRBV7-2 to TRBJ2-2; a weak D match, TRBD2 (6 bases). The germline CDR1 and CDR2 sequences are SGHTA and FQGNSA. Trimming took off 0 bases at V and 5 bases at J, with 7 bases between the two ends. The CDR3 sequence is 14 residues long. CDR3 residues: CASSLAGTTGELFF. The DNA of the CDR3 is TGTGCCAGCAGCTTAGCGGGGACTACCGGGGAGCTGTTTTTT.

There are many counts of this clonotype. The CDR3 loop is CASRTGLAGGADTQYF. DNA of the CDR3: TGTGCCAGCAGGACCGGACTAGCGGGGGGTGCAGATACGCAGTATTTT. The chain carries TRBV6-2 or TRBV6-3 and TRBJ2-3, with 14 nucleotides matching TRBD2. The trim removed 6 bases at V and 4 bases at J, leaving 6 bases unmatched. CDR3 length equals 16 residues. In germline, CDR1 is MNHEY, CDR2 SVGEGT.

This clonotype was observed many times. The rearrangement joins TRBV6-6 to TRBJ2-4; D remains unclear. The V gene's germline CDR1 is MNHNY and CDR2 SVGAGI (reference sequence). V lost 2 bases, J lost 3 bases, and 14 bases lay in between. CDR3 length: 16 amino acids. CDR3 bases: TGTGCCAGCAGTTACCCCGTTAACAACCTCAAAAACATTCAGTACTTC. Protein: CASSYPVNNLKNIQYF.

The chain carries TRBV4-2 and TRBJ1-5; 9 bases are shared with TRBD1. The length of the CDR3 is 14 residues. The germline V gene encodes CDR1 LGHNA and CDR2 YNFKEQ. Trimming took 5 bases from V and 7 from J; bases not matched to a gene: 6. The CDR3 loop is CASSLQGARQPQHF. CDR3 DNA sequence: TGTGCCAGCAGCTTACAGGGGGCTCGACAGCCCCAGCATTTT.

This clonotype showed up just a few times. The rearrangement joins TRBV7-2 to TRBJ1-4; 9 bases line up with TRBD1. The trim removed 5 bases at V and 5 bases at J, leaving 9 bases unmatched. The germline CDR1 and CDR2 sequences are SGHTA and FQGNSA. This CDR3 spans 16 amino acids. CDR3 nucleotides: TGTGCCAGCAGCAGAACCTCCGGGACAGGGAATGAAAAACTGTTTTTT. Translation: CASSRTSGTGNEKLFF. Complete variable domain (other parts from reference TRBV7-2 and TRBJ1-4): GAGVSQSPSNKVTEKGKDVELRCDPISGHTALYWYRQSLGQGLEFLIYFQGNSAPDKSGLPSDRFSAERTGGSVSTLTIQRTQQEDSAVYLCASSRTSGTGNEKLFFGSGTQLSVL.

The chain is built from TRBV12-3 or TRBV12-4 and TRBJ2-7; D possibly corresponds to TRBD1 (6 bases). With 1 base removed from V and 5 bases from J, the gap between germline ends came to 9 bases. The CDR3 contains 13 residues. As DNA, the CDR3 is TGTGCCAGCAGTTTAGAGGCAGGGGACGAGCAGTACTTC. Translated, it gives CASSLEAGDEQYF.

This clonotype was seen repeatedly, ten times or more. The gene calls are TRBV5-1 and TRBJ1-1; D remains ambiguous. CDR3 size: 16 residues. V gave up 0 bases and J gave up 4 bases, with 16 bases separating them. CDR1 is SGHRS, CDR2 YFSETQ, per germline. The CDR3 reads CASSLGLAARSTEAFF. The CDR3 DNA follows: TGCGCCAGCAGCTTGGGATTAGCAGCGCGGAGCACTGAAGCTTTCTTT.

This clonotype occurred many times. The chain recombines TRBV6-2 or TRBV6-3 with TRBJ1-5, with D unresolved. CDR1 is MNHEY, CDR2 SVGEGT, per germline. V was shortened by 6 bases and J by 3 bases, with 6 bases between the two germline ends. The CDR3 has 12 residues. CDR3 sequence: CASSRPNQPQHF. As DNA, the CDR3 is TGTGCCAGCAGCCGACCCAATCAGCCCCAGCATTTT.

This clonotype was detected many times. This chain uses TRBV28 with TRBJ1-5; D remains ambiguous. V was shortened by 6 bases and J by 9 bases, with 24 bases between the two germline ends. The germline V gene has CDR1 MDHEN and CDR2 SYDVKM. This CDR3 contains 16 residues. CDR3 loop: CASSTPSSGAYLPQHF. CDR3 sequence (DNA): TGTGCCAGCAGCACTCCCTCCTCAGGAGCGTATCTGCCCCAGCATTTT.

This clonotype was seen ten or more times. The genes are TRBV2 and TRBJ1-4; tentatively, D is TRBD1 (6 bases). Between the trimmed V and J ends, which lost 6 bases and 1 base, there was a span of 12 bases. Germline V CDR1 and CDR2: SNHLY, FYNNEI. The CDR3 is 15 amino acids. The CDR3 nucleotides are TGTGCCAGCAGCGGCCGGACAGAAACTAATGAAAAACTGTTTTTT. This sequence encodes CASSGRTETNEKLFF.

This clonotype was counted a few times. V usage is TRBV12-3 or TRBV12-4 and J usage is TRBJ1-1; D possibly corresponds to TRBD1 (5 bases). Trimming stripped 3 bases from V and 2 bases from J, with 13 bases between. CDR3 length: 15 residues. Here the CDR3 reads CASSFYGTGNTEAFF. The DNA for the CDR3 is TGTGCCAGCAGTTTTTATGGTACAGGAAACACTGAAGCTTTCTTT.

This clonotype occurred many times. V and J are TRBV20-1 and TRBJ1-5, with unresolved D. V was cut by 5 bases and J by 0 bases, with 14 bases left in between. This CDR3 is 15 amino acids long. Germline CDR1 is DFQATT and CDR2 is SNEGSKA (reference sequence). The CDR3 DNA follows: TGCAGTGCTGGAGGAGCGGGCTATAGCAATCAGCCCCAGCATTTT. Its translation: CSAGGAGYSNQPQHF.

The chain recombines TRBV20-1 with TRBJ1-4, with a tentative D call TRBD1 (5 bases). This CDR3 is 14 amino acids long. With 3 bases removed from V and 8 bases from J, the gap between germline ends came to 16 bases. The V gene's germline CDR1 is DFQATT and CDR2 SNEGSKA (reference sequence). The DNA of the CDR3 is TGCAGTGCTAGGCAAACAGGCCTTAGGGAAAAACTGTTTTTT. As protein: CSARQTGLREKLFF.